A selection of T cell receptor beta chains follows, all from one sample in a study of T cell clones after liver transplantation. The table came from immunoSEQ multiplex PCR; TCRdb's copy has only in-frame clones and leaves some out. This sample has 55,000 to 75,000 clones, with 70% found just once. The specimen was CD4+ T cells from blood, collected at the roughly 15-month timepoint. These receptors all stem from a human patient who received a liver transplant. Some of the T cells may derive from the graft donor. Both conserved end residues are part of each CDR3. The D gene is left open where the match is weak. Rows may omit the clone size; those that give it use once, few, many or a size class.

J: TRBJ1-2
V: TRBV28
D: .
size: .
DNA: TGTGCCAGCAAGGGGTACAACTATGGCTACACCTTC
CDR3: CASKGYNYGYTF

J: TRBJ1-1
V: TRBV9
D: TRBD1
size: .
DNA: TGTGCCAGCAGCGTAGGATTGACAGGGGTGAACACTGAAGCTTTCTTT
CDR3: CASSVGLTGVNTEAFF

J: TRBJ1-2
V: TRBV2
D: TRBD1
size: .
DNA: TGTGCCACCCAAAGACAGGGGGCGCTTGGCTATGGCTACACCTTC
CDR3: CATQRQGALGYGYTF

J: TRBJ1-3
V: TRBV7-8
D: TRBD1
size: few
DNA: TGTGCCAGCAGCTTCGGACAGGGGAGGGGAAACACCATATATTTT
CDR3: CASSFGQGRGNTIYF

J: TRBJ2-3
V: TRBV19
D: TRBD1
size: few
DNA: TGTGCCAGCAGGGACAGGGCTGCAGATACGCAGTATTTT
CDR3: CASRDRAADTQYF

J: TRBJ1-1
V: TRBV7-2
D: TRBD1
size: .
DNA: TGTGCCAGCATACAGGGGGTGAACACTGAAGCTTTCTTT
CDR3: CASIQGVNTEAFF

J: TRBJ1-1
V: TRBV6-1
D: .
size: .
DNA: TGTGCCAGCAGTGAAGCGGGATCTGCCGGAGGGGCTTTCTTT
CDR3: CASSEAGSAGGAFF

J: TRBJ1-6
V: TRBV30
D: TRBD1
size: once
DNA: TGTGCCTGGAGTGTACAGGGGGCCCCTTATAATTCACCCCTCCACTTT
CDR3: CAWSVQGAPYNSPLHF

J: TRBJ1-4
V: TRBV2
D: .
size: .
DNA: TGTGCCAGCACTGAAGGACAGCCTCATCAAACCAAAACGATTTTT
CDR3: CASTEGQPHQTKTIF

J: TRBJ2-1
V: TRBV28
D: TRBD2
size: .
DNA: TGTGCCAGCAGCTCTCGACTAGCGGTTGACAATGAGCAGTTCTTC
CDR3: CASSSRLAVDNEQFF

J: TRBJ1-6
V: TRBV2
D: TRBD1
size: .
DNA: TGTGCCAGCACCCAGGGGGCACCCTATAATTCACCCCTCCACTTT
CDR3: CASTQGAPYNSPLHF

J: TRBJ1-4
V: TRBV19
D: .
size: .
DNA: TGTGCCAGTAGTATCACAGCTGCAACTAATGAAAAACTGTTTTTT
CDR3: CASSITAATNEKLFF

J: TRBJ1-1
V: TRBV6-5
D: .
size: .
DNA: TGTGCCAGCAGTTCCCCACCGGGGACTGAAGCTTTCTTT
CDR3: CASSSPPGTEAFF

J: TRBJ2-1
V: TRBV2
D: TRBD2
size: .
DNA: TGTGCCAGCAGGCAAGGGCTAGCGGGGGGGCGAGATGAGCAGTTCTTC
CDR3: CASRQGLAGGRDEQFF

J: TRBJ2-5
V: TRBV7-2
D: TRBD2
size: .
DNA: TGTGCCAGCAGCTTAGGGGACTACCCCTTAGAGACCCAGTACTTC
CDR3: CASSLGDYPLETQYF

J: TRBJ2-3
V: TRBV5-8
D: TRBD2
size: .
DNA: TGTGCCAGCAGCGCGGCCCCGCTAGCGGGGCCGGGGGATACGCAGTATTTT
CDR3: CASSAAPLAGPGDTQYF

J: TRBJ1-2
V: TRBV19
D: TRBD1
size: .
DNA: TGTGCCAGTTCCAAACAGGGGATGTTAGACGGTAACTATGGCTACACCTTC
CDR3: CASSKQGMLDGNYGYTF

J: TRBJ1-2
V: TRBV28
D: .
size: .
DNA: TGTGCCAGCAGCCGAGACCAGCAGAACTTTTATGGCTACACCTTC
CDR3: CASSRDQQNFYGYTF

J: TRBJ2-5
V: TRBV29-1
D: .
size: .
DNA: TGCAGCGTGGTGGGGGGCGGGGAAGAGACCCAGTACTTC
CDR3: CSVVGGGEETQYF

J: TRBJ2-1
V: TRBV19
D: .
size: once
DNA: TGTGCCAGTAGTATGCGGCCAGGGGGGATAAGAAGCTCCTACAATGAGCAGTTCTTC
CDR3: CASSMRPGGIRSSYNEQFF

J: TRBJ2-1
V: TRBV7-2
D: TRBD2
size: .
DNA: TGTGCCAGCAGCGGAAGGACTAGCGGGATTAATGAGCAGTTCTTC
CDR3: CASSGRTSGINEQFF

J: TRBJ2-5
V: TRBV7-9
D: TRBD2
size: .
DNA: TGTGCCAGCAGGGCTAGCGGGGGGCAAGAGACCCAGTACTTC
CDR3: CASRASGGQETQYF

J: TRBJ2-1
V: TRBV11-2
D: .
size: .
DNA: TGTGCCAGCAGCTTATTCCGTAAGTCCTACAATGAGCAGTTCTTC
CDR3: CASSLFRKSYNEQFF

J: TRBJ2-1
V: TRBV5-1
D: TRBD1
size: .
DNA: TGCGCCAGCAGCCCGGGGGACAGGGCGAATGAGCAGTTCTTC
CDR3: CASSPGDRANEQFF

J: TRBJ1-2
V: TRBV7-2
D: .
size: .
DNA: TGTGCCAGCAGCCCCCAGACCTATGGCTACACCTTC
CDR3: CASSPQTYGYTF

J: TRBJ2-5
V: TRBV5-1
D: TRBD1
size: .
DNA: TGCGCCAGCAGCTTGGTGGCGACAGGGGGCTCAGAGACCCAGTACTTC
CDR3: CASSLVATGGSETQYF

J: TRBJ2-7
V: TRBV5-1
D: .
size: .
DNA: TGCGCCAGCAGCTTGTTGTCGGACGAGCAGTACTTC
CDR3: CASSLLSDEQYF

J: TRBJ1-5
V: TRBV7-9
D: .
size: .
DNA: TGTGCCAGCAGCTTCGGAACAGGGAGGCAGCCCCAGCATTTT
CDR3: CASSFGTGRQPQHF

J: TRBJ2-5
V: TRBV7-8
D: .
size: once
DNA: TGTGCCAGCAGCCAGGGACATAATCCAGAAGAGACCCAGTACTTC
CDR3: CASSQGHNPEETQYF

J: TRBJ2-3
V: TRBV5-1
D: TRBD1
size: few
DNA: TGCGCCAGCAGCCTGGGACAGGGGGTTGGAGATACGCAGTATTTT
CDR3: CASSLGQGVGDTQYF

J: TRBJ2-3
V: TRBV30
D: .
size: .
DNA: TGTGCCTGGAGTAAACGGGAAGCAGATACGCAGTATTTT
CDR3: CAWSKREADTQYF

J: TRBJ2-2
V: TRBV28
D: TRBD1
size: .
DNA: TGTGCCAGCAGGAAAGGGGACAGGAACACCGGGGAGCTGTTTTTT
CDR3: CASRKGDRNTGELFF

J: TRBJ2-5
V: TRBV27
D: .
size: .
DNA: TGTGCCAGCAGTTGGGGGGGCGGTGAGACCCAGTACTTC
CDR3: CASSWGGGETQYF

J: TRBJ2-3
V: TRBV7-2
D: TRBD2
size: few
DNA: TGTGCCAGCAACCCTTGGGGCGGGAGGGGCACAGATACGCAGTATTTT
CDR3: CASNPWGGRGTDTQYF

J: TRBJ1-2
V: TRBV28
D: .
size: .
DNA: TGTGCCAGCAGTTTAGGCTGGGGGGCCGGGAGCTACACCTTC
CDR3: CASSLGWGAGSYTF

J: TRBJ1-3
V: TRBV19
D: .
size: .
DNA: TGTGCCAGTAGGCCTCCGGGCCCCGTCGGAAACACCATATATTTT
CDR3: CASRPPGPVGNTIYF

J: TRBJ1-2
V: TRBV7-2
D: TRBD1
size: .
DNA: TGTGCCAGCAGCATCGGGACAGGGGGCGCCTATGGCTACACCTTC
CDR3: CASSIGTGGAYGYTF

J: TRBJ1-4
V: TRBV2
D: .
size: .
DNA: TGTGCCAGCAGCTTAGGACAGAGCCTAATTGAAAAACTGTTTTTT
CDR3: CASSLGQSLIEKLFF

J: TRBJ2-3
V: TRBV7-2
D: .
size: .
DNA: TGTGCCAGCAGCTTAGTAATAGCTGATACCACAGATACGCAGTATTTT
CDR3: CASSLVIADTTDTQYF

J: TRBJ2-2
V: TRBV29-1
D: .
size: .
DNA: TGCAGCGTTGAAACAGCGAACACCGGGGAGCTGTTTTTT
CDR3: CSVETANTGELFF